The 27 T cell receptor beta chains below come from one sample, sequenced in a study of cytomegalovirus exposure and HLA in healthy donors. Primers: 60 Vbeta forward and 13 Jbeta reverse. Method: immunoSEQ multiplex PCR; TCRdb's copy keeps in-frame clones and lacks some. This table holds under 200,000 clones, about 62% found once. Sequenced sample: PBMCs. All receptors derive from a man between 40 and 49 years old in good health and CMV-seronegative.

The rearrangement uses TRBV9 and TRBJ2-7; 9 positions match TRBD1. The germline gives CDR1 SGDLS, CDR2 YYNGEE. The length of the CDR3 is 15 residues. After removal of 1 base from V and 0 bases from J, the junction contained 2 bases not matched to a gene. The CDR3 region has the DNA TGTGCCAGCAGCGTAACAGGGGGCCACTCCTACGAGCAGTACTTC. It translates to CASSVTGGHSYEQYF. The full variable domain, its missing parts supplied by reference TRBV9 and TRBJ2-7, is DSGVTQTPKHLITATGQRVTLRCSPRSGDLSVYWYQQSLDQGLQFLIQYYNGEERAKGNILERFSAQQFPDLHSELNLSSLELGDSALYFCASSVTGGHSYEQYFGPGTRLTVT.

This clone appeared a single time. V and J are TRBV5-1 and TRBJ2-3, with D possibly TRBD1 on 6 matching bases. V was trimmed by 1 base and J by 1 base, leaving 13 bases between them. The CDR3 extends over 16 amino acids. Per the germline V gene, CDR1 is SGHRS and CDR2 is YFSETQ. The CDR3 loop reads CASSLRLGAGTDTQYF. The CDR3 nucleotides are TGCGCCAGCAGCTTGCGGTTGGGGGCGGGCACAGATACGCAGTATTTT.

The chain combines TRBV28 with TRBJ1-1; no definite D call. From germline, CDR1 is MDHEN and CDR2 SYDVKM. V lost 2 bases and J lost 1, with 5 bases in between. This CDR3 is 13 amino acids long. CDR3 bases: TGTGCCAGCAGTTTAGCAGGGAACACTGAAGCTTTCTTT. It translates to CASSLAGNTEAFF.

The rearrangement links TRBV4-1 to TRBJ2-7; a weak D match, TRBD1 (5 bases). The germline V gene has CDR1 MGHRA and CDR2 YSYEKL. V lost 2 bases to trimming and J lost 3 bases, with 5 bases between them. This CDR3 has 12 amino acids. The CDR3 sequence is CASSQQGYEQYF. In nucleotides, the CDR3 is TGCGCCAGCAGCCAACAGGGCTACGAGCAGTACTTC.

This clone was observed once. This chain links TRBV7-9 with TRBJ1-3; D unresolved. V lost 1 base, J lost 7 bases, and 8 bases lay in between. The CDR3 sequence is 13 residues long. Germline V gives CDR1 SEHNR, CDR2 FQNEAQ (reference sequence). The CDR3 region is CASSLGAGNTIYF. In nucleotides, the CDR3 is TGTGCCAGCAGCTTAGGAGCCGGGAACACCATATATTTT.

For the CDR3, the DNA is TGTGCCAGTAGCGTTCAGGAATCTACAACTAATGAAAAACTGTTTTTT. It specifies CASSVQESTTNEKLFF. This chain joins TRBV19 and TRBJ1-4, with D unclear. The CDR3 is 16 residues long. CDR1 is LNHDA, CDR2 SQIVND, per germline (reference sequence). Trimming shortened V by 6 bases and J by 0 bases, and 14 bases separated the two germline ends. Full variable domain (missing parts from reference TRBV19 and TRBJ1-4): DGGITQSPKYLFRKEGQNVTLSCEQNLNHDAMYWYRQDPGQGLRLIYYSQIVNDFQKGDIAEGYSVSREKKESFPLTVTSAQKNPTAFYLCASSVQESTTNEKLFFGSGTQLSVL.

This clone appeared once. V is TRBV2 and J is TRBJ1-5; D perhaps matches TRBD1 (5 bases). Germline V gives CDR1 SNHLY, CDR2 FYNNEI. V lost 6 bases to trimming and J lost 5 bases, with 17 bases between them. CDR3 length: 15 residues. Here the CDR3 DNA reads TGTGCCAGCAGGCACCGGGACGGACTATATCAGCCCCAGCATTTT. Translation gives CASRHRDGLYQPQHF.

V gene TRBV6-6 combines with J gene TRBJ2-5; a possible D gene is TRBD1 (5 bases). This CDR3 is 14 amino acids long. CDR1 and CDR2 from the germline V gene are MNHNY and SVGAGI (reference sequence). V lost 2 bases, J lost 2 bases, and 9 bases lay in between. DNA of the CDR3: TGTGCCAGCAGTTACGGGGCAGCTCAAGAGACCCAGTACTTC. It encodes CASSYGAAQETQYF.

The chain combines TRBV29-1 with TRBJ2-3, with 10 nucleotides matching TRBD1. Trimming took 8 bases from V and 2 from J; bases not matched to a gene: 4. The CDR3 consists of 13 residues. Germline V CDR1 and CDR2: SQVTM, ANQGSEA. The CDR3 DNA is TGCAGCTCTCGACAGGGGGCCACAGATACGCAGTATTTT. It yields the protein CSSRQGATDTQYF.

The chain carries TRBV7-9 and TRBJ2-3; D possibly corresponds to TRBD1 (5 bases). The length of the CDR3 is 18 residues. The V end lost 2 bases, the J end lost 4 bases, and 22 bases lay between the germline ends. Germline V CDR1 and CDR2: SEHNR, FQNEAQ (reference sequence). CDR3 nucleotides: TGTGCCAGCAGCTTATGGGGCTCTCCCGTGCCCGGCCCAGATACGCAGTATTTT. This codes for CASSLWGSPVPGPDTQYF.

The chain is built from TRBV29-1 and TRBJ2-4; TRBD1 matches 7 bases. Germline values: CDR1 SQVTM, CDR2 ANQGSEA. V was clipped by 3 bases and J by 8 bases; unmatched bases: 7. The CDR3 consists of 13 residues. CDR3 coding DNA: TGCAGCGTTGAGACAGGGATGGCATACATTCAGTACTTC. Translated, it gives CSVETGMAYIQYF.

This chain joins TRBV7-9 and TRBJ2-5; D is undetermined. The CDR3 is 11 residues long. Germline assignment: CDR1 SEHNR and CDR2 FQNEAQ (reference sequence). Trimming took off 7 bases at V and 4 bases at J, with 7 bases between the two ends. The CDR3 region is CASTIRETQYF. CDR3 coding DNA: TGTGCCAGCACTATTCGAGAGACCCAGTACTTC. Combining the CDR3 with reference TRBV7-9 and TRBJ2-5 gives the whole variable domain DTGVSQNPRHKITKRGQNVTFRCDPISEHNRLYWYRQTLGQGPEFLTYFQNEAQLEKSRLLSDRFSAERPKGSFSTLEIQRTEQGDSAMYLCASTIRETQYFGPGTRLLVL.

This clone turned up a few times. This chain uses TRBV14 with TRBJ1-1; TRBD1 is a possible D gene (6 bases). Trimming removed 2 bases at V and 4 bases at J, with 11 bases between. Germline CDR1 and CDR2: SGHDN and FVKESK. CDR3 length equals 14 residues. CDR3 amino acids: CASSQRGASTEAFF. The CDR3 region has the DNA TGTGCCAGCAGCCAACGGGGGGCTAGCACTGAAGCTTTCTTT.

CDR3 region: CASSLNRHSPETQYF. CDR3 DNA: TGTGCCAGCAGCTTAAACAGGCATTCCCCAGAGACCCAGTACTTC. The rearrangement joins TRBV7-8 to TRBJ2-5; weak D call: TRBD1 (5 bases). The CDR3 consists of 15 residues. CDR1 SGHVS and CDR2 FQNEAQ come from the germline V gene. V was shortened by 2 bases and J by 4 bases, with 14 bases between the two germline ends.

The chain employs TRBV10-3 and TRBJ1-6; 7 nucleotides align to TRBD1. The CDR3 contains 14 residues. Trimming removed 7 bases from V and 7 bases from J; junction bases left unmatched: 7. The V gene's germline CDR1 is ENHRY and CDR2 SYGVKD. CDR3 region: CAITQDRENSPLHF. CDR3 nucleotide sequence: TGTGCCATCACCCAAGACAGGGAGAATTCACCCCTCCACTTT.

The chain couples TRBV10-3 to TRBJ1-5; TRBD1 might be the D (6 bases). Germline assignment: CDR1 ENHRY and CDR2 SYGVKD. This CDR3 contains 14 residues. Trimming took 4 bases from V and 1 from J, leaving 8 bases between them. CDR3 sequence: CAISGTESNQPQHF. CDR3 coding DNA: TGTGCCATCAGTGGGACAGAGAGCAATCAGCCCCAGCATTTT.

DNA of the CDR3: TGTGCCAGCAGTTTAAGAGTCACAGGACAGGGGGACTACAATGAGCAGTTCTTC. This encodes CASSLRVTGQGDYNEQFF. V is TRBV27 and J is TRBJ2-1; 10 nucleotides match TRBD1. Germline V gene lookup returns CDR1 MNHEY and CDR2 SMNVEV (reference sequence). J lost 3 bases, V lost 2 bases, and 10 bases had no gene match. CDR3 size: 18 residues.

The chain joins TRBV6-5 to TRBJ1-1; possible D gene TRBD1, 6 bases. The ends were cut back, 6 bases at V and 1 base at J, with 12 bases in the middle. Germline V CDR1 and CDR2: MNHEY, SVGAGI. The CDR3 consists of 14 residues. CDR3 residues: CASSTGTPNTEAFF. CDR3 DNA sequence: TGTGCCAGCAGCACCGGGACACCGAACACTGAAGCTTTCTTT.

V is TRBV4-1 and J is TRBJ2-1; a weak D match, TRBD1 (6 bases). This CDR3 is built from 16 residues. V was pared by 0 bases and J by 5 bases, with 14 bases between. Per germline, CDR1 MGHRA and CDR2 YSYEKL. CDR3 residues: CASSQDRVGANNEQFF. The CDR3 coding sequence is TGCGCCAGCAGCCAAGATCGAGTGGGGGCAAACAATGAGCAGTTCTTC.

The V call is TRBV20-1, the J call TRBJ2-2; D is unclear. The V end lost 6 bases, the J end lost 7 bases, and 9 bases lay between the germline ends. The CDR3 sequence is 11 residues long. Germline loops: CDR1 DFQATT, CDR2 SNEGSKA (reference sequence). This CDR3 reads CSAHLFGELFF. The CDR3 nucleotides are TGCAGTGCACATTTATTCGGGGAGCTGTTTTTT.

The V and J genes are TRBV7-9 and TRBJ1-3; D may be TRBD1 (5 bases). Germline lookup yields CDR1 SEHNR and CDR2 FQNEAQ (reference sequence). The CDR3 extends over 14 amino acids. Trimming shortened V by 6 bases and J by 1 base, and 10 bases separated the two germline ends. The CDR3 reads CASSSSGSGNTIYF. CDR3 DNA: TGTGCCAGCAGTTCTTCAGGGTCTGGAAACACCATATATTTT.

This clone has a handful of counts. A junction end diverges from the germline sequence, so it may reflect a read error. V and J are TRBV7-7 and TRBJ2-2, with D possibly being TRBD2 (6 bases). This CDR3 is built from 16 residues. Germline loops: CDR1 SSHAT, CDR2 FNYEAQ (reference sequence). CDR3 residues: CASSSRRGGNTGELFF. The DNA of the CDR3 is TGTGCTAGCAGCTCAAGGAGGGGAGGGAACACCGGGGAGCTGTTTTTT. The whole variable domain, remainder taken from reference TRBV7-7 and TRBJ2-2, is GAGVSQSPRYKVTKRGQDVTLRCDPISSHATLYWYQQALGQGPEFLTYFNYEAQPDKSGLPSDRFSAERPEGSISTLTIQRTEQRDSAMYRCASSSRRGGNTGELFFGEGSRLTVL.

This clone was detected a few times. The chain has TRBV10-3 and TRBJ2-3, with 7 bases fitting TRBD2. J lost 5 bases, V lost 2 bases, and 10 bases had no gene match. The CDR3 totals 16 residues. CDR1 and CDR2 from the germline V gene are ENHRY and SYGVKD. As DNA, the CDR3 is TGTGCCATCAGTGAGCCGAGCGGGGCCGTCCGAGATACGCAGTATTTT. Residues: CAISEPSGAVRDTQYF.

This chain uses TRBV25-1 with TRBJ1-1, with TRBD1 matching 11 bases. The length of the CDR3 is 15 residues. Germline V CDR1 and CDR2: MGHDK, SYGVNS. The V and J ends lost 5 bases and 4 bases, in that order; junction bases with no gene match: 6. The CDR3 here is CASSNSGTGGTEAFF. For the CDR3, the DNA is TGTGCCAGCAGTAATTCCGGGACAGGGGGCACTGAAGCTTTCTTT.

The chain combines TRBV29-1 with TRBJ1-2, with 9 bases lining up with TRBD1. Germline trimming cut 4 bases from V and 7 bases from J; bases unmatched to any gene: 7. CDR3 length: 13 amino acids. Germline CDR1 is SQVTM and CDR2 is ANQGSEA. The chain's CDR3 is CSVGTGAGCGYTF. CDR3 bases: TGCAGCGTTGGGACAGGGGCGGGGTGTGGCTACACCTTC.

V and J are TRBV5-6 and TRBJ2-3; 8 nucleotides match TRBD1. The CDR3 is 11 residues long. V was clipped by 4 bases and J by 11 bases; unmatched bases: 3. Germline loops: CDR1 SGHDT, CDR2 YYEEEE. The CDR3 bases are TGTGCCAGCAGCGCCGGGACAGGGCAGTATTTT. This codes for CASSAGTGQYF.

The chain joins TRBV13 to TRBJ2-1, with a possible D match to TRBD2 (6 bases). This CDR3 has 14 amino acids. Trimming took off 2 bases at V and 10 bases at J, with 15 bases between the two ends. From germline, CDR1 is PRHDT and CDR2 FYEKMQ (reference sequence). The CDR3 nucleotides are TGTGCCAGCAGCTTATGGAGGGCGTCAGGAGAGCAGTTCTTC. Protein product: CASSLWRASGEQFF.